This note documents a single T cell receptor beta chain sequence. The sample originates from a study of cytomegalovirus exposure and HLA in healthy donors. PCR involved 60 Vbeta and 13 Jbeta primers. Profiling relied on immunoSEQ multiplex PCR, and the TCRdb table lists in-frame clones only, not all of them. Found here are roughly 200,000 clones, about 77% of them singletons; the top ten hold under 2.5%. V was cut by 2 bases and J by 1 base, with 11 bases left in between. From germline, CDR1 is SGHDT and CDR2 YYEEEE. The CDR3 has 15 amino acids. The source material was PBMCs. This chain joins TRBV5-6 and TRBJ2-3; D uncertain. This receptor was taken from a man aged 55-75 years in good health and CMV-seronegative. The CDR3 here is CASSFYQSGTDTQYF. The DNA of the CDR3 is TGTGCCAGCAGCTTCTATCAGAGCGGCACAGATACGCAGTATTTT.